One sample yielded the 31 T cell receptor beta chains listed below, sequenced in a study of T cell changes during pregnancy in multiple sclerosis. The protocol was immunoSEQ multiplex PCR, while the TCRdb copy is restricted to in-frame clones and leaves out a portion. The sample yields roughly 99,000 clones, just over 90% seen once. This material consisted of peripheral blood, taken after pregnancy. Receptors originate from a female donor in good health, enrolled as a control in a pregnancy study.

CDR3 sequence: CASSTYSGANVLTF. CDR3 DNA sequence: TGTGCCAGCAGTACCTACTCTGGGGCCAACGTCCTGACTTTC. This chain connects TRBV6-1 to TRBJ2-6, with D unresolved. Per germline, CDR1 MNHNS and CDR2 SASEGT. This CDR3 is built from 14 residues. V was pared by 5 bases and J by 0 bases, with 5 bases between.

The chain combines TRBV9 with TRBJ1-2, with 11 nucleotides matching TRBD1. The V gene's germline CDR1 is SGDLS and CDR2 YYNGEE. This CDR3 comprises 15 residues. The ends lost 0 bases at V and 6 bases at J; junction bases unmatched: 4. The CDR3 sequence: CASSVGGQGAHGYTF. CDR3 DNA sequence: TGTGCCAGCAGCGTAGGTGGACAGGGGGCGCATGGCTACACCTTC.

The chain uses TRBV7-9 and TRBJ2-7; 10 bases line up with TRBD1. V gave up 5 bases and J gave up 5 bases; unmatched junction bases: 12. Germline V gene lookup returns CDR1 SEHNR and CDR2 FQNEAQ (reference sequence). The CDR3 has 16 residues. CDR3 sequence: CASSTVGGQGTHEQYF. The CDR3 nucleotides are TGTGCCAGCAGCACCGTGGGGGGACAGGGGACCCACGAGCAGTACTTC.

J is TRBJ1-3 and V is TRBV9, with a possible D match to TRBD1 (5 bases). The germline gives CDR1 SGDLS, CDR2 YYNGEE. The CDR3 totals 15 residues. V was cut by 0 bases and J by 2 bases, with 9 bases left in between. The CDR3 is CASSVGSRAGNTIYF. The CDR3 DNA is TGTGCCAGCAGCGTAGGCTCCAGGGCTGGAAACACCATATATTTT.

This rearrangement joins TRBV30 to TRBJ1-1; tentative D call: TRBD1 (6 bases). V lost 5 bases to trimming and J lost 6 bases, with 13 bases between them. Looked up from germline, CDR1 is GTSNPN and CDR2 is SVGIG (reference sequence). There are 12 residues in the CDR3. The DNA of the CDR3 is TGTGCCTGGGGGCCAGGGGCCCCTGAAGCTTTCTTT. The encoded protein is CAWGPGAPEAFF.

This clone was seen a single time. V and J are TRBV7-8 and TRBJ1-5; D not resolved. V lost 1 base and J 5 bases, leaving 9 bases between the germline ends. This CDR3 spans 14 amino acids. CDR1 is SGHVS and CDR2 is FQNEAQ in the germline V gene. DNA of the CDR3: TGTGCCAGCAGCTTAGGAGCCTCTCATCAGCCCCAGCATTTT. Its translation: CASSLGASHQPQHF.

This chain links TRBV15 with TRBJ2-1, with TRBD2 identical over 8 bases. Germline V gene lookup returns CDR1 LNHNV and CDR2 YYDKDF (reference sequence). The CDR3 loop spans 17 amino acids. After removal of 2 bases from V and 5 bases from J, the junction contained 11 bases not matched to a gene. This chain's CDR3 is CATSRPTGGIRHNEQFF. The DNA of the CDR3 is TGTGCCACCAGCAGACCCACGGGGGGGATTAGGCACAATGAGCAGTTCTTC.

The chain has TRBV10-3 and TRBJ2-1; 9 nucleotides agree with TRBD2. CDR3 size: 15 residues. CDR1 and CDR2 from the germline V gene are ENHRY and SYGVKD. J lost 5 bases, V lost 3 bases, and 5 bases had no gene match. DNA for the CDR3: TGTGCCATCAGTGACACGACTAGCGGTAACAATGAGCAGTTCTTC. Translated: CAISDTTSGNNEQFF.

J is TRBJ2-1 and V is TRBV14, with D perhaps matching TRBD2 (6 bases). V shed 1 base and J shed 8 bases, with 15 bases lying between them. Germline V lookup: CDR1 SGHDN, CDR2 FVKESK. This CDR3 contains 15 residues. For the CDR3, the DNA is TGTGCCAGCAGCCAAGGTTACGGGGGATTATATGAGCAGTTCTTC. This codes for CASSQGYGGLYEQFF.

The chain uses TRBV30 and TRBJ1-2, with TRBD1 as a possible D gene (6 bases). The CDR3 is made up of 18 amino acids. CDR1 and CDR2 (germline): GTSNPN, SVGIG (reference sequence). Deletions cut 3 bases from V and 2 bases from J, with 25 bases between. The CDR3 DNA reads as TGTGCCTGGAGGCCAGACCGTCCAGGGGTACGCCGAAACTATGGCTACACCTTC. As protein: CAWRPDRPGVRRNYGYTF.

This clone was seen just once. This sequence joins TRBV28 and TRBJ1-2; the D is unclear. The germline V gene encodes CDR1 MDHEN and CDR2 SYDVKM. With 2 bases removed from V and 4 bases from J, the gap between germline ends came to 8 bases. The CDR3 totals 13 residues. CDR3 region: CASSLNRSYGYTF. The CDR3 DNA reads TGTGCCAGCAGTTTAAACAGATCCTATGGCTACACCTTC.

The V and J genes are TRBV28 and TRBJ1-1, with TRBD1 matching 8 bases. V lost 6 bases to trimming and J lost 5 bases; unmatched junction nucleotides: 8. There are 14 residues in the CDR3. Germline V lookup: CDR1 MDHEN, CDR2 SYDVKM. This CDR3 is CASRAGTGKTEAFF. The CDR3, as DNA: TGTGCCAGCAGGGCAGGGACAGGTAAGACTGAAGCTTTCTTT.

The genes are TRBV7-2 and TRBJ2-3, with D possibly matching TRBD2 (7 bases). The germline gives CDR1 SGHTA, CDR2 FQGNSA. V was trimmed by 2 bases and J by 2 bases, leaving 11 bases between them. The CDR3 runs to 15 residues. DNA of the CDR3: TGTGCCAGCAGCTTAAGGGGGGGATACACAGATACGCAGTATTTT. It translates to CASSLRGGYTDTQYF.

V and J are TRBV5-1 and TRBJ2-2, with a possible D match to TRBD2 (5 bases). V was pared by 7 bases and J by 6 bases, with 19 bases between. The CDR3 extends over 15 amino acids. CDR1 is SGHRS and CDR2 is YFSETQ in the germline V gene. The CDR3 loop reads CASRRGAVSAGELFF. The CDR3 DNA reads TGCGCCAGCCGCCGAGGAGCGGTATCGGCCGGGGAGCTGTTTTTT.

CDR3: CASSQGTGLIRRNTEAFF. The CDR3 nucleotides read TGCGCCAGCAGCCAAGGGACAGGGTTGATTCGAAGGAACACTGAAGCTTTCTTT. This sequence joins TRBV4-1 and TRBJ1-1, with TRBD1 identical over 8 bases. Germline-derived CDR1 and CDR2 are MGHRA and YSYEKL. The CDR3 consists of 18 residues. J was trimmed by 1 base and V by 1 base; bases with no gene match: 11.

This clone was seen only once. This chain connects TRBV29-1 to TRBJ1-2; no reliable D call. The V gene's germline CDR1 is SQVTM and CDR2 ANQGSEA. The length of the CDR3 is 15 residues. V was trimmed by 5 bases and J by 0 bases, leaving 16 bases between them. In nucleotides, the CDR3 is TGCAGCGTTTTAACCCAAGCCCTATCTAACTATGGCTACACCTTC. Amino acid sequence: CSVLTQALSNYGYTF.

The chain couples TRBV5-8 to TRBJ2-1, with 7 bases matching TRBD2. This CDR3 is built from 18 residues. Unmatched junction bases numbered 11, after V lost 2 bases and J lost 0 bases. Germline CDR1 SGHTS, CDR2 YDEGEE. In nucleotides, the CDR3 is TGTGCCAGCAGCTTCGGGGCGGGAGCCTGGGGCTCCTACAATGAGCAGTTCTTC. It codes for CASSFGAGAWGSYNEQFF.

The chain is built from TRBV5-1 and TRBJ2-1, with 7 bases fitting TRBD2. Germline-derived CDR1 and CDR2 are SGHRS and YFSETQ. V gave up 4 bases and J gave up 0 bases; unmatched junction bases: 7. There are 16 residues in the CDR3. DNA for the CDR3: TGCGCCAGCAGCGGGGGGGGTGGGAGCTCCTACAATGAGCAGTTCTTC. Its protein is CASSGGGGSSYNEQFF. The complete variable domain, with remaining parts taken from reference TRBV5-1 and TRBJ2-1, reads KAGVTQTPRYLIKTRGQQVTLSCSPISGHRSVSWYQQTPGQGLQFLFEYFSETQRNKGNFPGRFSGRQFSNSRSEMNVSTLELGDSALYLCASSGGGGSSYNEQFFGPGTRLTVL.

The chain couples TRBV5-6 to TRBJ2-5; D might be TRBD1 (6 bases). The length of the CDR3 is 14 residues. The ends were cut back, 0 bases at V and 5 bases at J, with 11 bases in the middle. CDR1 and CDR2 (germline): SGHDT, YYEEEE. CDR3 region: CASSLGGGVETQYF. The DNA for the CDR3 is TGTGCCAGCAGCTTGGGAGGGGGAGTTGAGACCCAGTACTTC.

The V call is TRBV7-2, the J call TRBJ2-1, with unresolved D. Germline loops: CDR1 SGHTA, CDR2 FQGNSA. V was trimmed by 5 bases and J by 8 bases, leaving 19 bases between them. The CDR3 extends over 15 amino acids. Written as DNA, the CDR3 is TGTGCCAGCAGCCCGTCCCCATACAGTTACCATGAGCAGTTCTTC. Residues: CASSPSPYSYHEQFF.

The gene calls are TRBV7-2 and TRBJ2-7, with 9 bases matching TRBD2. The CDR3 is 16 residues long. Trimming at V came to 5 bases and at J to 2 bases, leaving 10 bases not matched to a gene. CDR1 is SGHTA, CDR2 FQGNSA, per germline. The CDR3 DNA is TGTGCCAGCAGCCGAGAAGCGGGAGGTCTCCCCTACGAGCAGTACTTC. Its translation: CASSREAGGLPYEQYF.

The table lists this clone with a count of one. V gene TRBV19 combines with J gene TRBJ1-5; 7 bases map to TRBD1. Germline values: CDR1 LNHDA, CDR2 SQIVND (reference sequence). The CDR3 has 14 residues. The ends lost 8 bases at V and 0 bases at J; junction bases unmatched: 4. CDR3 residues: CASSGQDSNQPQHF. The DNA for the CDR3 is TGTGCCAGTTCCGGACAGGATAGCAATCAGCCCCAGCATTTT.

This sequence joins TRBV7-2 and TRBJ2-6; 8 bases line up with TRBD1. There are 16 residues in the CDR3. Germline V CDR1 and CDR2: SGHTA, FQGNSA. With 5 bases clipped from V and 4 bases from J, the junction kept 7 bases outside the gene matches. CDR3 DNA sequence: TGTGCCAGCAGCCCCCGACAGGGGACCGGGGCCAACGTCCTGACTTTC. This codes for CASSPRQGTGANVLTF.

The chain carries TRBV5-1 and TRBJ2-7; 8 positions match TRBD1. This CDR3 contains 16 residues. Trimming removed 0 bases from V and 4 bases from J; junction bases left unmatched: 9. From germline, CDR1 is SGHRS and CDR2 YFSETQ. CDR3 protein: CASSLGGTGIRYEQYF. The CDR3 DNA sequence: TGCGCCAGCAGCTTGGGTGGGACAGGAATTCGGTACGAGCAGTACTTC.

In its sample, this clone was seen once. V and J are TRBV6-1 and TRBJ1-4, with D perhaps matching TRBD1 (6 bases). Trimming pared 4 bases from V and 10 bases from J, leaving 22 bases between. This CDR3 is 16 amino acids long. Germline CDR1 reads MNHNS; CDR2 reads SASEGT. DNA for the CDR3: TGTGCCAGCAGTGCACAAACAGGAAGGGGGTCACGAAAACTGTTTTTT. As protein: CASSAQTGRGSRKLFF.

The CDR3 nucleotides read TGTGCCAGCACCCATAGCGGGAGAACCTACAATGAGCAGTTCTTC. This translates into CASTHSGRTYNEQFF. The chain couples TRBV11-3 to TRBJ2-1, with 9 bases aligning to TRBD2. The CDR3 runs to 15 residues. Germline CDR1 SGHNT, CDR2 YENEEA. Trimming took 7 bases from V and 2 from J; bases not matched to a gene: 6.

The CDR3 sequence is CASSVASGGHTDTQYF. In DNA form, the CDR3 reads TGTGCCAGCAGTGTTGCTAGCGGGGGGCACACAGATACGCAGTATTTT. This chain joins TRBV6-4 and TRBJ2-3; TRBD2 aligns across 11 bases. Losses at the gene ends were 4 bases for V and 2 bases for J; bases not matched to a gene: 5. Germline CDR1 reads MRHNA; CDR2 reads SNTAGT. The CDR3 spans 16 residues.

This chain connects TRBV28 to TRBJ2-5; D is ambiguous. Germline V gene lookup returns CDR1 MDHEN and CDR2 SYDVKM. The CDR3 has 12 residues. The germline V and J ends were trimmed by 3 bases and 3 bases, with 5 bases remaining between them. CDR3 nucleotides: TGTGCCAGCAGTTTCCCTGAAGAGACCCAGTACTTC. Translating it yields CASSFPEETQYF.

The chain employs TRBV28 and TRBJ2-5; perhaps TRBD1 as D (5 bases). This CDR3 is built from 15 residues. CDR1 and CDR2 from the germline V gene are MDHEN and SYDVKM. V shed 2 bases and J shed 2 bases, with 12 bases lying between them. Here the CDR3 reads CASSLEDTLQETQYF. The DNA for the CDR3 is TGTGCCAGCAGTTTAGAGGACACCTTACAAGAGACCCAGTACTTC.

The chain recombines TRBV15 with TRBJ1-5; the D gene is possibly TRBD1 (5 bases). V was cut by 1 base and J by 3 bases, with 10 bases left in between. CDR1 is LNHNV, CDR2 YYDKDF, per germline (reference sequence). This CDR3 comprises 15 residues. CDR3 DNA sequence: TGTGCCACCAGCAGAGGAAAGGGGCCCAATCAGCCCCAGCATTTT. It yields the protein CATSRGKGPNQPQHF.

As concerns this clone: The junction departs from germline at one end; a sequencing error may be responsible. The rearrangement joins TRBV9 to TRBJ2-7; D gene unclear. This CDR3 contains 13 residues. Per germline, CDR1 SGDLS and CDR2 YYNGEE. The CDR3 region is CASSAPRSGEQCF. DNA of the CDR3: TGTGCCAGCAGCGCTCCGAGATCAGGCGAGCAGTGCTTC.